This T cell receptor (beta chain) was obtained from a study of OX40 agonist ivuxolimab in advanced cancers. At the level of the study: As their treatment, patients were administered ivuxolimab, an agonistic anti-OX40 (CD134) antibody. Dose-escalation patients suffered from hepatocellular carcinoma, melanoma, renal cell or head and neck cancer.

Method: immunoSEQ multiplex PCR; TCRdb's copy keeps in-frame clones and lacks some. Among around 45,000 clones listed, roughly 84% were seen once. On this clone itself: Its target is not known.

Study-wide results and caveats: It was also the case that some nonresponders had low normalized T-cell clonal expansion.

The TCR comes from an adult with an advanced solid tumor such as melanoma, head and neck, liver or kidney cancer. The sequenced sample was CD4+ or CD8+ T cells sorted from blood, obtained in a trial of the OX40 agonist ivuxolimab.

DNA for the CDR3: TGTGCCAGCAGCCAAGTAGGTAGCGGGATCTCCTACGAGCAGTACTTC. Translated, it gives CASSQVGSGISYEQYF. The J gene is TRBJ2-7, the V gene TRBV4-2; TRBD2 aligns across 8 bases. The V gene end was trimmed by 1 base and the J gene end by 0 bases; junction bases not matched to a gene: 5. CDR1 is LGHNA and CDR2 is YNFKEQ in the germline V gene. The CDR3 contains 16 residues.